One and the same sample provided the 31 T cell receptor beta chains below, sequenced in a study of shared clonotypes between healthy human individuals. Sequenced by immunoSEQ multiplex PCR; TCRdb stores in-frame clones only, minus some. The sample holds over a million clones, around 82% seen once. The sequenced sample consisted of memory CD4+ T cells from PBMCs. The subset denotes: CD45RA-negative fraction. Receptors were obtained from a man younger than 35 in good health. Some clones in this sample may be carry-over from other donors' samples.

This clone was seen just once. This chain uses TRBV6-5 with TRBJ1-5; 9 nucleotides line up with TRBD1. Germline values: CDR1 MNHEY, CDR2 SVGAGI. V lost 6 bases, J lost 6 bases, and 9 bases stayed unmatched. This CDR3 comprises 15 residues. CDR3 residues: CASRSTGTGSQPQHF. CDR3 DNA: TGTGCCAGCAGGAGTACCGGGACAGGGAGTCAGCCCCAGCATTTT.

This clone was counted ten times or more. The V and J genes are TRBV11-2 and TRBJ2-7, with D uncertain. The CDR3 length is 14 residues. V was trimmed by 6 bases and J by 0 bases, leaving 12 bases between them. The germline CDR1 and CDR2 sequences are SGHAT and FQNNGV. DNA for the CDR3: TGTGCCAGCAGGAAGAGTCACAGCTCCTACGAGCAGTACTTC. Its translation: CASRKSHSSYEQYF.

The chain uses TRBV6-6 and TRBJ2-2, with a weak D call TRBD1 (5 bases). Trimming removed 0 bases from V and 3 bases from J, with 8 bases in between. The CDR3 extends over 15 amino acids. Germline CDR1 is MNHNY and CDR2 is SVGAGI (reference sequence). CDR3 sequence: CASSYSSGHTGELFF. In DNA, the CDR3 is TGTGCCAGCAGTTACTCTTCAGGGCACACCGGGGAGCTGTTTTTT.

This clone was seen more than once but under ten times. The chain combines TRBV2 with TRBJ2-7; D unresolved. The CDR3 consists of 12 residues. From germline, CDR1 is SNHLY and CDR2 FYNNEI. Trimming removed 6 bases at V and 5 bases at J, with 11 bases between. CDR3 DNA: TGTGCCAGCAGCCTGAATGTGAACGAGCAGTACTTC. Protein: CASSLNVNEQYF. Filled out from reference TRBV2 and TRBJ2-7, the complete variable domain reads EPEVTQTPSHQVTQMGQEVILRCVPISNHLYFYWYRQILGQKVEFLVSFYNNEISEKSEIFDDQFSVERPDGSNFTLKIRSTKLEDSAMYFCASSLNVNEQYFGPGTRLTVT.

The genes are TRBV5-1 and TRBJ2-2; no reliable D call. V lost 7 bases and J 4 bases, leaving 11 bases between the germline ends. CDR1 SGHRS and CDR2 YFSETQ come from the germline V gene. This CDR3 comprises 13 residues. The CDR3, as DNA: TGCGCCAGCTCCCAAGACACCACCGGGGAGCTGTTTTTT. It codes for CASSQDTTGELFF.

DNA of the CDR3: TGCAGCGTTGGCCAGGGGGCCTACGAGCAGTACTTC. The encoded protein is CSVGQGAYEQYF. The V gene is TRBV29-1, the J gene TRBJ2-7, with 7 nucleotides matching TRBD1. J gave up 2 bases and V 4 bases, and 2 bases lay outside the gene matches. In germline, CDR1 is SQVTM, CDR2 ANQGSEA. CDR3 length: 12 amino acids.

This rearrangement joins TRBV4-3 to TRBJ2-7; D is undetermined. CDR1 is LGHNA and CDR2 is YSLEER in the germline V gene. The V end lost 0 bases, the J end lost 5 bases, and 11 bases lay between the germline ends. This CDR3 contains 14 residues. Written as DNA, the CDR3 is TGCGCCAGCAGCCAAGATCCTTCCAGCCACGAGCAGTACTTC. This translates into CASSQDPSSHEQYF.

The gene calls are TRBV11-2 and TRBJ2-3; 8 bases align to TRBD2. The CDR3 is 17 residues long. CDR1 is SGHAT and CDR2 is FQNNGV in the germline V gene. Losses at the gene ends were 2 bases for V and 0 bases for J; bases not matched to a gene: 7. The DNA for the CDR3 is TGTGCCAGCAGCTTAAGGCGGGAGGCTTCTAGCACAGATACGCAGTATTTT. Amino acid sequence: CASSLRREASSTDTQYF.

The chain links TRBV7-2 to TRBJ2-7; D remains unclear. Per the germline V gene, CDR1 is SGHTA and CDR2 is FQGNSA. The length of the CDR3 is 13 residues. Trimming removed 7 bases from V and 3 bases from J, with 13 bases in between. The CDR3 region has the DNA TGTGCCAGCAATAAGGGCTGGAACTACGAGCAGTACTTC. Its translation: CASNKGWNYEQYF.

This clone turned up a few times. V usage is TRBV7-9 and J usage is TRBJ2-3; tentatively, D is TRBD2 (6 bases). The CDR3 is 13 residues long. CDR1 is SEHNR and CDR2 is FQNEAQ in the germline V gene (reference sequence). Trimming shortened V by 8 bases and J by 3 bases, and 12 bases separated the two germline ends. The CDR3: CASGRGRTDTQYF. CDR3 coding DNA: TGTGCCAGCGGACGGGGGAGAACAGATACGCAGTATTTT.

This rearrangement joins TRBV9 to TRBJ1-4, with TRBD1 as a possible D gene (6 bases). V was trimmed by 0 bases and J by 3 bases, leaving 9 bases between them. The CDR3 extends over 15 amino acids. Germline CDR1 is SGDLS and CDR2 is YYNGEE. The CDR3 loop is CASSVEGQPNEKLFF. CDR3 in DNA: TGTGCCAGCAGCGTAGAGGGACAACCTAATGAAAAACTGTTTTTT.

The chain couples TRBV7-2 to TRBJ2-1, with D hard to call. This CDR3 is built from 13 residues. The germline V gene encodes CDR1 SGHTA and CDR2 FQGNSA. Trimming took 3 bases from V and 7 from J, leaving 10 bases between them. CDR3 sequence: CASSLSWVNEQFF. The CDR3 bases are TGTGCCAGCAGCTTGTCATGGGTGAATGAGCAGTTCTTC. The variable domain in full, completed from reference TRBV7-2 and TRBJ2-1, reads GAGVSQSPSNKVTEKGKDVELRCDPISGHTALYWYRQSLGQGLEFLIYFQGNSAPDKSGLPSDRFSAERTGGSVSTLTIQRTQQEDSAVYLCASSLSWVNEQFFGPGTRLTVL.

About this clone: Different DNA sequences within this sample yield the same CDR3. The chain carries TRBV6-1 and TRBJ1-5, with TRBD1 matching 9 bases. The germline gives CDR1 MNHNS, CDR2 SASEGT. J gave up 6 bases and V 3 bases, and 6 bases lay outside the gene matches. This CDR3 contains 15 residues. DNA of the CDR3: TGTGCCAGCAGTGAGCGTGGGACAGGGCTTCAGCCCCAGCATTTT. It yields the protein CASSERGTGLQPQHF.

The chain combines TRBV4-2 with TRBJ2-7; TRBD2 is a possible D gene (5 bases). Germline V lookup: CDR1 LGHNA, CDR2 YNFKEQ. The CDR3 sequence is 15 residues long. Trimming took 4 bases from V and 2 from J, leaving 15 bases between them. The CDR3 spells CASSPYSGSPYEQYF. DNA for the CDR3: TGTGCCAGCAGCCCGTATAGTGGGAGTCCCTACGAGCAGTACTTC.

As for this clone: The junction departs from germline at one end; a sequencing error may be responsible. This chain connects TRBV7-9 to TRBJ2-7; 10 bases are a match to TRBD1. The CDR3 is 16 amino acids. Per germline, CDR1 SEHNR and CDR2 FQNEAQ (reference sequence). CDR3 sequence reads: CAGSLGPRQGAGEQYF. CDR3 nucleotides: TGTGCCGGCAGCTTAGGGCCGCGACAGGGGGCTGGAGAGCAGTACTTC.

This clone was detected a few times. This chain connects TRBV2 to TRBJ2-2; 9 bases are a match to TRBD1. This CDR3 is 16 amino acids long. Trimming took 8 bases from V and 5 from J; bases not matched to a gene: 12. CDR1 and CDR2 from the germline V gene are SNHLY and FYNNEI. CDR3 sequence reads: CASQRRQGVVTGELFF. The DNA for the CDR3 is TGTGCCAGCCAGAGGCGACAGGGGGTAGTGACCGGGGAGCTGTTTTTT.

This sequence joins TRBV19 and TRBJ1-2; D gene unclear. With 3 bases removed from V and 8 bases from J, the gap between germline ends came to 13 bases. The CDR3 totals 13 residues. The V gene's germline CDR1 is LNHDA and CDR2 SQIVND (reference sequence). CDR3 residues: CASSMDRLGGYTF. The CDR3 DNA reads TGTGCCAGTAGTATGGACCGTCTGGGCGGCTACACCTTC.

The V and J genes are TRBV15 and TRBJ2-5; the match to TRBD1 covers 9 bases. The CDR3 totals 14 residues. CDR1 and CDR2 from the germline V gene are LNHNV and YYDKDF (reference sequence). V lost 2 bases, J lost 4 bases, and 2 bases stayed unmatched. The CDR3 spells CATSRNRGPETQYF. The CDR3 DNA reads TGTGCCACCAGCAGAAACAGGGGGCCAGAGACCCAGTACTTC.

The V call is TRBV11-2, the J call TRBJ2-5; TRBD2 aligns across 7 bases. J lost 7 bases, V lost 5 bases, and 16 bases had no gene match. Germline values: CDR1 SGHAT, CDR2 FQNNGV. CDR3 length: 16 amino acids. CDR3 residues: CASSRTSAPALWTQYF. For the CDR3, the DNA is TGTGCCAGCAGCCGTACTAGCGCCCCCGCATTGTGGACCCAGTACTTC.

The chain employs TRBV2 and TRBJ2-3; D may correspond to TRBD1 or TRBD2 (6 bases each). This CDR3 comprises 14 residues. V lost 9 bases and J 9 bases, leaving 22 bases between the germline ends. Germline values: CDR1 SNHLY, CDR2 FYNNEI. CDR3 DNA sequence: TGTGCCAGTACCGACGGCTCGGGGGCAGGCACGCAGTATTTT. This sequence encodes CASTDGSGAGTQYF.

The V gene is TRBV15, the J gene TRBJ2-4; no clear D gene. CDR1 and CDR2 from the germline V gene are LNHNV and YYDKDF (reference sequence). V was cut by 0 bases and J by 0 bases, with 15 bases left in between. The CDR3 has 18 amino acids. CDR3: CATSRESITLLAKNIQYF. In DNA, the CDR3 is TGTGCCACCAGCAGAGAGTCGATTACACTCCTAGCCAAAAACATTCAGTACTTC.

The V gene is TRBV5-1, the J gene TRBJ2-3; 8 bases are a match to TRBD1. This CDR3 comprises 15 residues. After removal of 0 bases from V and 0 bases from J, the junction contained 0 bases not matched to a gene. In germline, CDR1 is SGHRS, CDR2 YFSETQ. CDR3 DNA: TGCGCCAGCAGCTTGGGGGACAGGAGCACAGATACGCAGTATTTT. Translated, it gives CASSLGDRSTDTQYF.

The chain carries TRBV30 and TRBJ1-4, with D perhaps matching TRBD1 (6 bases). CDR3 length: 14 amino acids. The germline CDR1 and CDR2 sequences are GTSNPN and SVGIG (reference sequence). V was clipped by 1 base and J by 5 bases, with 11 bases between them. The CDR3 DNA reads as TGTGCCTGGAGTGGGGGGGGCTCAAATGAAAAACTGTTTTTT. As protein: CAWSGGGSNEKLFF.

The chain carries TRBV4-1 and TRBJ1-2; 8 nucleotides match TRBD1. The V and J ends lost 3 bases and 8 bases, in that order; junction bases with no gene match: 14. Germline values: CDR1 MGHRA, CDR2 YSYEKL. The CDR3 length is 16 residues. DNA for the CDR3: TGCGCCAGCAGCCAGATTGGGACAGGCTTAAAGAAGGGCTACACCTTC. It is translated as CASSQIGTGLKKGYTF.

V gene TRBV5-5 combines with J gene TRBJ2-7; no firm D call. Between the trimmed V and J ends, which lost 2 bases and 1 base, there was a span of 13 bases. The CDR3 totals 15 residues. Germline V gene lookup returns CDR1 SGHKS and CDR2 YYEKEE (reference sequence). The CDR3 DNA follows: TGTGCCAGCAGCTTAGTTTGGAGTTCTTCCTACGAGCAGTACTTC. It translates to CASSLVWSSSYEQYF.

This clone was picked up a small number of times. The rearrangement uses TRBV9 and TRBJ1-1, with D possibly matching TRBD1 (5 bases). Germline V lookup: CDR1 SGDLS, CDR2 YYNGEE. The CDR3 is 14 amino acids. The V end was cut by 0 bases, the J end by 5 bases, with 11 bases between. CDR3: CASSVGSRGTEAFF. The DNA of the CDR3 is TGTGCCAGCAGCGTAGGATCCCGGGGGACTGAAGCTTTCTTT.

The gene calls are TRBV6-1 and TRBJ2-3, with D maybe TRBD1 (5 bases). V lost 5 bases, J lost 2 bases, and 14 bases lay in between. Looked up from germline, CDR1 is MNHNS and CDR2 is SASEGT. This CDR3 has 15 amino acids. CDR3 amino acids: CASSSVWGHTDTQYF. CDR3 coding DNA: TGTGCCAGCAGTTCAGTGTGGGGCCACACAGATACGCAGTATTTT.

Points on this clone: Other DNA variants within this sample encode the same CDR3. V gene TRBV7-2 combines with J gene TRBJ2-5; 8 bases align to TRBD2. This CDR3 comprises 14 residues. CDR1 and CDR2 from the germline V gene are SGHTA and FQGNSA. V gave up 5 bases and J gave up 1 base; unmatched junction bases: 3. The CDR3 region is CASSLGLAQETQYF. In DNA, the CDR3 is TGTGCCAGCAGCCTCGGACTAGCCCAAGAGACCCAGTACTTC.

V gene TRBV30 combines with J gene TRBJ2-3; 11 positions agree with TRBD1. Trimming at V came to 1 base and at J to 6 bases, leaving 0 bases not matched to a gene. CDR3 length: 13 amino acids. CDR1 GTSNPN and CDR2 SVGIG come from the germline V gene (reference sequence). This CDR3 reads CAWSGDRGDTQYF. As DNA, the CDR3 is TGTGCCTGGAGTGGGGACAGGGGGGATACGCAGTATTTT. Drawing the rest from reference TRBV30 and TRBJ2-3, the complete variable domain is SQTIHQWPATLVQPVGSPLSLECTVEGTSNPNLYWYRQAAGRGLQLLFYSVGIGQISSEVPQNLSASRPQDRQFILSSKKLLLSDSGFYLCAWSGDRGDTQYFGPGTRLTVL.

The chain links TRBV5-1 to TRBJ2-3, with 7 positions matching TRBD1. Germline V CDR1 and CDR2: SGHRS, YFSETQ. The CDR3 covers 15 residues. V dropped 4 bases and J dropped 0; count of bases not matched to a gene: 5. CDR3 loop: CASSATGASTDTQYF. The CDR3 nucleotides are TGCGCCAGCAGCGCCACAGGGGCGAGCACAGATACGCAGTATTTT. Full variable domain (remainder filled in from reference TRBV5-1 and TRBJ2-3): KAGVTQTPRYLIKTRGQQVTLSCSPISGHRSVSWYQQTPGQGLQFLFEYFSETQRNKGNFPGRFSGRQFSNSRSEMNVSTLELGDSALYLCASSATGASTDTQYFGPGTRLTVL.

This clone has more than one count but fewer than ten. J is TRBJ2-3 and V is TRBV9; 13 bases are a match to TRBD2. J was trimmed by 1 base and V by 1 base; bases with no gene match: 9. The CDR3 contains 19 residues. Germline V lookup: CDR1 SGDLS, CDR2 YYNGEE. The CDR3 loop reads CASSVRGLAGEYRTDTQYF. The CDR3 DNA is TGTGCCAGCAGCGTAAGAGGACTAGCGGGAGAGTACCGCACAGATACGCAGTATTTT.